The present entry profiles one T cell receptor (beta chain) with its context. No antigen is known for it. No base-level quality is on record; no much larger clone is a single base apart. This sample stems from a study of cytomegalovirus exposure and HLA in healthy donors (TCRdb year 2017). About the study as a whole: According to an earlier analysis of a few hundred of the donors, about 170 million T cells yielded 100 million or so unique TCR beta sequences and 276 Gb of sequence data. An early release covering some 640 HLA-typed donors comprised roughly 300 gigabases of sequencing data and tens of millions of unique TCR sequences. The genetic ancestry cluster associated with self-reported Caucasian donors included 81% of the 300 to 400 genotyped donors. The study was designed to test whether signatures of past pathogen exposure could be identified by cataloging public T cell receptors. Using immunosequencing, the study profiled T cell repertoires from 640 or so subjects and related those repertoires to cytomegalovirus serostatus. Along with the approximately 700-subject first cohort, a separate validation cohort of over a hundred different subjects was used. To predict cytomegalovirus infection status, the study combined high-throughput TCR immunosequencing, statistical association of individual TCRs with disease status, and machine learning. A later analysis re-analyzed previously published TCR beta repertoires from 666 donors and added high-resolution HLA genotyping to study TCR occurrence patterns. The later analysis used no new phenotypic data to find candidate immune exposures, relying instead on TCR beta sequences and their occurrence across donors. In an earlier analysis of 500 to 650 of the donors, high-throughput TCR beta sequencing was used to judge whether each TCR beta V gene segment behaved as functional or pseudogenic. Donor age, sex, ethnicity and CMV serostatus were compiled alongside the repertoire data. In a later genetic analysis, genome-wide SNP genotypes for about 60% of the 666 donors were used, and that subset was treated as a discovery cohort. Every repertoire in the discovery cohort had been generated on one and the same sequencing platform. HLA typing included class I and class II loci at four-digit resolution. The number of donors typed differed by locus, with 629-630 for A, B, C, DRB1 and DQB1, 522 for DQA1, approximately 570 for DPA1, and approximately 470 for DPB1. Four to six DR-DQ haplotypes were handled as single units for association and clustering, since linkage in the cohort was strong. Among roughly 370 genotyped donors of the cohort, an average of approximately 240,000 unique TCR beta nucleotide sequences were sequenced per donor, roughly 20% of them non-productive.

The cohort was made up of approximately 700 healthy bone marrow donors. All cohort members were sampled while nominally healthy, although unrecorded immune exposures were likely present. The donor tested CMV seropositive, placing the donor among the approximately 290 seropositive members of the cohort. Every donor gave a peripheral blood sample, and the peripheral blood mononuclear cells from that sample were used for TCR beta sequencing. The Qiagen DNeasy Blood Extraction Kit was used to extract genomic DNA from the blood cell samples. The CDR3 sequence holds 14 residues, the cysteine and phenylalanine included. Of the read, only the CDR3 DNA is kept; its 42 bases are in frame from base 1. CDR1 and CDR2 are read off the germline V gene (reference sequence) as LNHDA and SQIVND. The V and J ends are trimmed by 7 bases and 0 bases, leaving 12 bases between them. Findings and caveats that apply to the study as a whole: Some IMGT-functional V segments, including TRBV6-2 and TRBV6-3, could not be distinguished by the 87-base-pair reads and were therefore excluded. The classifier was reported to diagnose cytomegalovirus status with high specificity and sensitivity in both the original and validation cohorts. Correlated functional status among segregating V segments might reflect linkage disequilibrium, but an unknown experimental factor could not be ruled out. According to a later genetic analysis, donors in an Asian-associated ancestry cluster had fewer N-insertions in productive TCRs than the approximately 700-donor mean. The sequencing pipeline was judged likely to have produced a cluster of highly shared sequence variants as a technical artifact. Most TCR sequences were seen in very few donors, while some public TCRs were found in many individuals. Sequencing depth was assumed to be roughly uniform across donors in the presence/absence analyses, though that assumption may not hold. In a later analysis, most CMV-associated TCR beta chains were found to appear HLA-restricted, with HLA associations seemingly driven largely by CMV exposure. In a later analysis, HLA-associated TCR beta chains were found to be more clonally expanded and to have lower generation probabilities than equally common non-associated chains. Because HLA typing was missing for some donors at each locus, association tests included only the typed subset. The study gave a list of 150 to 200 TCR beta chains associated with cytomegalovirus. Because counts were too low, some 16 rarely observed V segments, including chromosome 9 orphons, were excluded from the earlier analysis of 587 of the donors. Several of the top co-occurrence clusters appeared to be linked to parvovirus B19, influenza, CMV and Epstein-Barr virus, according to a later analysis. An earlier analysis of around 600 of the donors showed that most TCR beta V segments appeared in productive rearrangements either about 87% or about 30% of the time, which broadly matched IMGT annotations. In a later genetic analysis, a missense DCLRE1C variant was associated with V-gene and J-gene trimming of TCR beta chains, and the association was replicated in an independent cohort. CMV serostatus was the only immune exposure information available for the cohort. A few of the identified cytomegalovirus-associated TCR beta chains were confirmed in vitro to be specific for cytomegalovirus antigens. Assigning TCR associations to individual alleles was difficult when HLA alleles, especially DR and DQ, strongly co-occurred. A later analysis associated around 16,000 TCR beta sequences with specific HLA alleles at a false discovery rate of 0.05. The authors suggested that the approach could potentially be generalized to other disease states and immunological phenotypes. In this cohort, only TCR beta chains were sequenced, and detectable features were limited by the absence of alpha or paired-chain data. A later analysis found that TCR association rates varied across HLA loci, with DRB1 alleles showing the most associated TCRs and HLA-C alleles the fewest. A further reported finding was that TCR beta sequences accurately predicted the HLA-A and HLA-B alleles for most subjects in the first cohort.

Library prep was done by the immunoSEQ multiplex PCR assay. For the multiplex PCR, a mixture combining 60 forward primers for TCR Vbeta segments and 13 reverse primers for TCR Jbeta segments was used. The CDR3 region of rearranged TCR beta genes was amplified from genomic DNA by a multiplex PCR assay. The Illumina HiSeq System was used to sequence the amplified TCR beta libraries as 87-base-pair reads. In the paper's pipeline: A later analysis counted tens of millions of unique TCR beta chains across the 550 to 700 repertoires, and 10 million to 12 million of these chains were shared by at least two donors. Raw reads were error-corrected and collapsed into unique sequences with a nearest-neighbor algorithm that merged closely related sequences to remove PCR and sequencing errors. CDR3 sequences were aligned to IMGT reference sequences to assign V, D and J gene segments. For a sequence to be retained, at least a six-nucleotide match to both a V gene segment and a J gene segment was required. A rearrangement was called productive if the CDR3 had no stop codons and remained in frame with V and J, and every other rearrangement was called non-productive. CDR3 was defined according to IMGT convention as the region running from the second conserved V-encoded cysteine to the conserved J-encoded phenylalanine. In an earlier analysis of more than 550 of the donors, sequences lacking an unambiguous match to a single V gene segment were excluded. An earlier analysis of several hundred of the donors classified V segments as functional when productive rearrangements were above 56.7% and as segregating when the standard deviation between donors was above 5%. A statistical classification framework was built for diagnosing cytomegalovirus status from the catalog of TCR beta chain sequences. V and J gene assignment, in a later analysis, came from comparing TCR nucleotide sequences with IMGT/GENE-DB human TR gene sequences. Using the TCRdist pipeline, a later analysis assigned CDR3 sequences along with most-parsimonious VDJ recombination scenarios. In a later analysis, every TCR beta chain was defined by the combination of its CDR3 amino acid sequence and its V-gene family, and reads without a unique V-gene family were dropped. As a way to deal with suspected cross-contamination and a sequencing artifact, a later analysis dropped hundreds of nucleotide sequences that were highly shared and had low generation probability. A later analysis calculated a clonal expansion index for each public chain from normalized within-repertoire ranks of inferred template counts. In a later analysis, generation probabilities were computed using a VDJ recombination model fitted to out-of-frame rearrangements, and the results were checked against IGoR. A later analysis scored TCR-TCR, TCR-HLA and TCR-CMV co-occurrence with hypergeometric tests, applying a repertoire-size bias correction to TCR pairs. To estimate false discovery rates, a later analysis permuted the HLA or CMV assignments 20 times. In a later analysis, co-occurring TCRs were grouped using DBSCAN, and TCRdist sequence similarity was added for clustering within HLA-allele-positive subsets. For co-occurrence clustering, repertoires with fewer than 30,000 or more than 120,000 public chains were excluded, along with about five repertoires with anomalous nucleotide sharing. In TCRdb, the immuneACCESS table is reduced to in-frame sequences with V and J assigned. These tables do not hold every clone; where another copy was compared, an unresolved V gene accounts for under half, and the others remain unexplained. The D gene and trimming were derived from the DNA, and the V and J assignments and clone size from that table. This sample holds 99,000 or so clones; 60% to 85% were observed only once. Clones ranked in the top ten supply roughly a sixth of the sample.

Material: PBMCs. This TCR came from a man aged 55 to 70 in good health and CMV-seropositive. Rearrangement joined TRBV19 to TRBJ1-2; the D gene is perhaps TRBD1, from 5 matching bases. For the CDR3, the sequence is CASTPDRANYGYTF. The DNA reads TGTGCCAGTACCCCCGACAGAGCTAACTATGGCTACACCTTC. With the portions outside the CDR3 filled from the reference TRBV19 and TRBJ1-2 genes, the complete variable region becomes DGGITQSPKYLFRKEGQNVTLSCEQNLNHDAMYWYRQDPGQGLRLIYYSQIVNDFQKGDIAEGYSVSREKKESFPLTVTSAQKNPTAFYLCASTPDRANYGYTFGSGTRLTVV.